Sequencing of this T cell receptor beta chain was carried out in a study of read filtering for tumor transcriptome and immune sequencing. Study-level information: By R-ISS, stages I, II and III held approximately 8, 16 and 7 patients. Study results and caveats: The CD138-negative fraction was mixed bone marrow immune cells, not pure T cells.

With V trimmed by 2 bases and J by 6 bases, 3 bases remained unmatched. The CDR3 is 15 amino acids. Germline-derived CDR1 and CDR2 are SGHNT and YENEEA. This library used roughly 370 ng RNA and molecular barcoded adaptors spanning alpha/delta and beta/gamma chains. Each CDR3 protein is one row after TCRdb ran MiXCR on the reads. The sample includes tens of thousands of distinct CDR3 sequences, roughly a fifth seen only once; the top ten take around 15%. This clonotype was counted ten times or more. Its antigen remains unknown. The chain carries TRBV11-3 and TRBJ2-1; the match to TRBD2 covers 11 bases. The sequence came from a donor at least 40 years old with multiple myeloma. The sample comprised a population of CD138-negative cells sorted from bone marrow. The CDR3 sequence: CASSLQGLAANEQFF. The CDR3 DNA sequence: TGTGCCAGCAGCTTACAGGGACTAGCGGCCAATGAGCAGTTCTTC.